This passage covers 24 T cell receptor beta chains from one sample sequenced in a study of identical twins. From the 5' RACE reads, TCRdb called clonotypes with MiXCR, one entry per CDR3 protein. The sample has hundreds of thousands of distinct CDR3 sequences, roughly 10% seen once. Sequencing was done on a sample of memory (CD45RO+) T cells sorted from blood. These receptors came from a woman in her late teens or twenties in good health.

V and J are TRBV20-1 and TRBJ1-1; D is undetermined. The CDR3 is made up of 11 amino acids. Germline V gene sequence: CDR1 DFQATT, CDR2 SNEGSKA (reference sequence). Here the CDR3 DNA reads TGCACCGGTTTAGGGAACACTGAAGCTTTCTTT. It translates to CTGLGNTEAFF.

The chain joins TRBV3-1 to TRBJ1-2; no clear D. Germline V gene data show CDR1 as LGHDT and CDR2 as YNNKEL (reference sequence). The CDR3 runs to 15 residues. Trimming cost V 1 base and J 2 bases, with 11 bases left between them. Written as DNA, the CDR3 is TGTGCCAGCAGCCAAGCGGGCAGGCCGAACTATGGCTACACCTTC. This translates into CASSQAGRPNYGYTF. The entire variable domain, with the rest obtained from reference TRBV3-1 and TRBJ1-2, is as follows: DTAVSQTPKYLVTQMGNDKSIKCEQNLGHDTMYWYKQDSKKFLKIMFSYNNKELIINETVPNRFSPKSPDKAHLNLHINSLELGDSAVYFCASSQAGRPNYGYTFGSGTRLTVV.

The chain uses TRBV5-5 and TRBJ2-5; D call uncertain. V was clipped by 0 bases and J by 1 base, with 7 bases between them. CDR1 is SGHKS, CDR2 YYEKEE, per germline (reference sequence). The CDR3 runs 14 residues. CDR3 sequence: CASSLEQTQETQYF. CDR3 coding DNA: TGTGCCAGCAGCTTGGAACAGACCCAAGAGACCCAGTACTTC.

The CDR3 nucleotides are TGCGCCAGCAGCTTGGAAGGGAACCAAGAGACCCAGTACTTC. This encodes CASSLEGNQETQYF. The chain employs TRBV5-1 and TRBJ2-5, with D hard to call. Germline V CDR1 and CDR2: SGHRS, YFSETQ. The CDR3 consists of 14 residues. V lost 0 bases and J 0 bases, leaving 6 bases between the germline ends.

The chain has TRBV7-9 and TRBJ2-7, with TRBD2 identical over 8 bases. The germline V gene encodes CDR1 SEHNR and CDR2 FQNEAQ (reference sequence). V was clipped by 0 bases and J by 5 bases; unmatched bases: 3. The CDR3 contains 14 residues. DNA for the CDR3: TGTGCCAGCAGCTTAGCTACACTAGCGGACGAGCAGTACTTC. Translating it yields CASSLATLADEQYF.

The table lists this clonotype with many counts. V usage is TRBV20-1 and J usage is TRBJ1-2; possibly TRBD1 for D (6 bases). Germline V gene lookup returns CDR1 DFQATT and CDR2 SNEGSKA (reference sequence). There are 13 residues in the CDR3. Trimming shortened V by 3 bases and J by 6 bases, and 14 bases separated the two germline ends. The CDR3 sequence is CSARAGAKHGYTF. Written as DNA, the CDR3 is TGCAGTGCTAGGGCAGGGGCGAAGCATGGCTACACCTTC.

CDR3 protein: CASSLQGQPQHF. DNA for the CDR3: TGTGCCAGCAGTCTACAGGGGCAGCCCCAGCATTTT. The chain recombines TRBV28 with TRBJ1-5; TRBD1 matches at 7 bases. Trimming cost V 5 bases and J 7 bases; bases outside gene matches: 2. Germline V gene sequence: CDR1 MDHEN, CDR2 SYDVKM. This CDR3 has 12 amino acids. The whole variable domain, remainder taken from reference TRBV28 and TRBJ1-5, is DVKVTQSSRYLVKRTGEKVFLECVQDMDHENMFWYRQDPGLGLRLIYFSYDVKMKEKGDIPEGYSVSREKKERFSLILESASTNQTSMYLCASSLQGQPQHFGDGTRLSIL.

This clonotype was seen repeatedly, ten times or more. The chain recombines TRBV6-5 with TRBJ2-1; the D gene is possibly TRBD2 (6 bases). The CDR3 contains 15 residues. The germline V gene has CDR1 MNHEY and CDR2 SVGAGI. V lost 2 bases, J lost 1 base, and 9 bases lay in between. The CDR3 reads CASSYVGGSYNEQFF. The DNA of the CDR3 is TGTGCCAGCAGTTACGTTGGGGGGTCCTACAATGAGCAGTTCTTC.

CDR3 region: CASSTGREQYF. CDR3 coding DNA: TGTGCCAGTAGTACCGGCCGCGAGCAGTACTTC. The chain employs TRBV19 and TRBJ2-7; no reliable D call. Germline V gene sequence: CDR1 LNHDA, CDR2 SQIVND (reference sequence). Trimming took 4 bases from V and 6 from J, leaving 7 bases between them. The length of the CDR3 is 11 residues.

This rearrangement joins TRBV5-1 to TRBJ2-1; 9 nucleotides match TRBD1. Germline CDR1 and CDR2: SGHRS and YFSETQ. The CDR3 runs to 11 residues. V lost 2 bases, J lost 15 bases, and 3 bases stayed unmatched. The CDR3 loop reads CASSLGTGRFF. The CDR3 DNA sequence: TGCGCCAGCAGCTTAGGGACAGGGCGGTTCTTC. Using reference TRBV5-1 and TRBJ2-1 for the parts outside the CDR3, the full variable domain is KAGVTQTPRYLIKTRGQQVTLSCSPISGHRSVSWYQQTPGQGLQFLFEYFSETQRNKGNFPGRFSGRQFSNSRSEMNVSTLELGDSALYLCASSLGTGRFFGPGTRLTVL.

This chain uses TRBV5-4 with TRBJ1-1; D not certain. V shed 0 bases and J shed 7 bases, with 10 bases lying between them. The CDR3 is made up of 13 amino acids. Germline-derived CDR1 and CDR2 are SGHNT and YYREEE (reference sequence). The DNA of the CDR3 is TGTGCCAGCAGCTTGGCCTCGGCTCATGAAGCTTTCTTT. Its translation: CASSLASAHEAFF.

The rearrangement links TRBV5-1 to TRBJ2-3; D unresolved. Per germline, CDR1 SGHRS and CDR2 YFSETQ. Trimming took 6 bases from V and 1 from J, leaving 12 bases between them. The CDR3 is 14 amino acids. The CDR3 coding sequence is TGCGCCAGCACACTCGGGTGGGGCACAGATACGCAGTATTTT. Amino acid sequence: CASTLGWGTDTQYF. Full variable domain (rest looked up from reference TRBV5-1 and TRBJ2-3): KAGVTQTPRYLIKTRGQQVTLSCSPISGHRSVSWYQQTPGQGLQFLFEYFSETQRNKGNFPGRFSGRQFSNSRSEMNVSTLELGDSALYLCASTLGWGTDTQYFGPGTRLTVL.

This chain uses TRBV5-1 with TRBJ2-3; 7 bases fit TRBD2. J lost 0 bases, V lost 5 bases, and 3 bases had no gene match. CDR1 SGHRS and CDR2 YFSETQ come from the germline V gene. The CDR3 extends over 14 amino acids. This CDR3 reads CASRSGTSTDTQYF. The DNA of the CDR3 is TGCGCCAGCAGGAGCGGGACTAGCACAGATACGCAGTATTTT.

The chain recombines TRBV5-1 with TRBJ2-7; no reliable D call. There are 12 residues in the CDR3. Germline values: CDR1 SGHRS, CDR2 YFSETQ. Trimming shortened V by 1 base and J by 6 bases, and 8 bases separated the two germline ends. DNA for the CDR3: TGCGCCAGCAGCTTGCCGGGCAGCGAGCAGTACTTC. Encoded protein: CASSLPGSEQYF.

The chain joins TRBV14 to TRBJ2-2; D gene ambiguous. Germline-derived CDR1 and CDR2 are SGHDN and FVKESK. Trimming shortened V by 1 base and J by 7 bases, and 16 bases separated the two germline ends. The CDR3 extends over 16 amino acids. CDR3 sequence: CASSQVLSKGGGELFF. DNA for the CDR3: TGTGCCAGCAGCCAAGTTTTGAGCAAGGGCGGCGGGGAGCTGTTTTTT.

This clonotype appeared many times. The chain recombines TRBV20-1 with TRBJ2-1; the D gene is possibly TRBD1 (6 bases). Trimming removed 5 bases at V and 0 bases at J, with 17 bases between. Germline V gene lookup returns CDR1 DFQATT and CDR2 SNEGSKA (reference sequence). The CDR3 extends over 16 amino acids. The CDR3 nucleotides are TGCAGTGCTGCCGACAGGCGGAGAGGCTCCTACAATGAGCAGTTCTTC. This codes for CSAADRRRGSYNEQFF.

In its sample, this clonotype was seen a few times. The rearrangement joins TRBV3-1 to TRBJ2-2; 9 bases line up with TRBD1. The CDR3 runs to 15 residues. CDR1 and CDR2 from the germline V gene are LGHDT and YNNKEL (reference sequence). V gave up 7 bases and J gave up 0 bases; unmatched junction bases: 3. Here the CDR3 DNA reads TGTGCCAGCACACGGACAGGGGCGAACACCGGGGAGCTGTTTTTT. Encoded protein: CASTRTGANTGELFF.

This clonotype was seen a handful of times. The rearrangement joins TRBV6-2 or TRBV6-3 to TRBJ2-1; D may be TRBD2 (6 bases). Germline values: CDR1 MNHEY, CDR2 SVGEGT. The CDR3 consists of 13 residues. The V end lost 6 bases, the J end lost 3 bases, and 9 bases lay between the germline ends. The CDR3 loop reads CASSGSNYNEQFF. Written as DNA, the CDR3 is TGTGCCAGCAGCGGGAGTAACTACAATGAGCAGTTCTTC.

This clonotype has just a few counts. The chain joins TRBV9 to TRBJ1-2; a weak D match, TRBD1 (5 bases). CDR1 and CDR2 from the germline V gene are SGDLS and YYNGEE. CDR3 length equals 15 residues. Trimming pared 4 bases from V and 1 base from J, leaving 14 bases between. CDR3: CASSPQDRLNYGYTF. CDR3 DNA: TGTGCCAGCAGCCCCCAAGACAGACTTAACTATGGCTACACCTTC.

This clonotype appeared many times. In DNA, the CDR3 is TGTGCCAGCTCCAAACAACGGGGGGAGGGCTACGAGCAGTACTTC. Translating it yields CASSKQRGEGYEQYF. V gene TRBV2 combines with J gene TRBJ2-7; 7 positions agree with TRBD2. This CDR3 is 15 amino acids long. Unmatched junction bases numbered 13, after V lost 8 bases and J lost 3 bases. The V gene's germline CDR1 is SNHLY and CDR2 FYNNEI.

This clonotype appeared a few times. This chain links TRBV5-1 with TRBJ2-3, with a possible D match to TRBD2 (6 bases). Germline V gene sequence: CDR1 SGHRS, CDR2 YFSETQ. V lost 0 bases to trimming and J lost 3 bases, with 11 bases between them. CDR3 length: 15 residues. This CDR3 is CASSLEVAETDTQYF. CDR3 coding DNA: TGCGCCAGCAGCTTGGAGGTAGCGGAGACAGATACGCAGTATTTT.

The chain employs TRBV6-2 or TRBV6-3 and TRBJ2-3; D might be TRBD2 (5 bases). Per the germline V gene, CDR1 is MNHEY and CDR2 is SVGEGT. Trimming took off 7 bases at V and 3 bases at J, with 14 bases between the two ends. The CDR3 extends over 14 amino acids. For the CDR3, the DNA is TGTGCCAGCAACCCTCTCTGGGAGACAGATACGCAGTATTTT. Translated, it gives CASNPLWETDTQYF.

This clonotype came up a few times. The V gene is TRBV30, the J gene TRBJ2-5; D not certain. This CDR3 region has 13 residues. CDR1 is GTSNPN, CDR2 SVGIG, per germline (reference sequence). Trimming took 2 bases from V and 5 from J, leaving 12 bases between them. CDR3 coding DNA: TGTGCCTGGAGTACGGCAGTCTACGAGACCCAGTACTTC. Encoded protein: CAWSTAVYETQYF.

The chain joins TRBV28 to TRBJ2-7, with D possibly matching TRBD1 (6 bases). V dropped 6 bases and J dropped 0 bases, with 12 bases sitting between them. The CDR3 sequence is 14 residues long. Germline assignment: CDR1 MDHEN and CDR2 SYDVKM. CDR3 sequence (DNA): TGTGCCAGCAGGGCTGGGGGCAGCTCCTACGAGCAGTACTTC. It is translated as CASRAGGSSYEQYF. The full variable domain, with the rest looked up from reference TRBV28 and TRBJ2-7, is DVKVTQSSRYLVKRTGEKVFLECVQDMDHENMFWYRQDPGLGLRLIYFSYDVKMKEKGDIPEGYSVSREKKERFSLILESASTNQTSMYLCASRAGGSSYEQYFGPGTRLTVT.